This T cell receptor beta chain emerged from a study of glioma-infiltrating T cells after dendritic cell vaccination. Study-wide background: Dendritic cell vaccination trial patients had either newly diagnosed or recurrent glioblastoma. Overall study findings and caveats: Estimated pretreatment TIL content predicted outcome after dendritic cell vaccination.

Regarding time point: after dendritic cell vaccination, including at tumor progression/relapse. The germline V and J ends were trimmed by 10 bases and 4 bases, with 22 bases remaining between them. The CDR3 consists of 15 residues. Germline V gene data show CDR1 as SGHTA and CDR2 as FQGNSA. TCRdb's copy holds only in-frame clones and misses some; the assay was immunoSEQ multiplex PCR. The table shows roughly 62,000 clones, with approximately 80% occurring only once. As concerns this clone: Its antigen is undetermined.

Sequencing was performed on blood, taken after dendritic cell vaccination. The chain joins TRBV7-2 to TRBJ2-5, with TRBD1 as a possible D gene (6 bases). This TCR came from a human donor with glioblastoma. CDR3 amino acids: CATNQGSGAGETQYF. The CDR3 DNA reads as TGTGCCACCAACCAGGGGTCAGGGGCCGGAGAGACCCAGTACTTC.